What follows are 11 T cell receptor beta chains derived from one specimen sequenced in a study of response to subunit inactivated influenza vaccine. TCRdb reprocessed the RT-PCR reads via MiXCR and lists one record per CDR3 protein. The table lists about 780,000 distinct CDR3 sequences, about 18% of them singletons. Here the sequenced sample was PBMCs from blood, taken more than 4 days after vaccination. The source is a man aged 50-60 years who received an inactivated influenza vaccine.

A few counts support this clonotype. CDR3 in DNA: TGCGCCAGCAGCCAAGATCACAGAACTGAAGCTTTCTTT. Translation gives CASSQDHRTEAFF. The chain carries TRBV4-3 and TRBJ1-1, with D unresolved. Per germline, CDR1 LGHNA and CDR2 YSLEER. The V end was cut by 0 bases, the J end by 5 bases, with 7 bases between. The CDR3 consists of 13 residues.

The V and J genes are TRBV4-3 and TRBJ1-5; D not resolved. The germline gives CDR1 LGHNA, CDR2 YSLEER. This CDR3 has 14 residues. Trimming left V 0 bases short and J 3 bases short, with 6 bases between. CDR3 DNA sequence: TGCGCCAGCAGCCAAGAGGTCTACAATCAGCCCCAGCATTTT. Its translation: CASSQEVYNQPQHF.

This clonotype was observed a handful of times. This chain uses TRBV18 with TRBJ2-3; D not certain. CDR1 and CDR2 from the germline V gene are KGHSH and LQKENI. V lost 3 bases and J 2 bases, leaving 15 bases between the germline ends. This CDR3 is 16 amino acids long. The CDR3 coding sequence is TGTGCCAGCTCACCTTTGACGGATCAGGTCACAGATACGCAGTATTTT. Translated: CASSPLTDQVTDTQYF.

This clonotype was detected only a few times. The chain uses TRBV11-2 and TRBJ2-7, with 9 nucleotides matching TRBD2. V lost 7 bases to trimming and J lost 1 base; unmatched junction nucleotides: 5. CDR3 length equals 14 residues. Germline-derived CDR1 and CDR2 are SGHAT and FQNNGV. CDR3 bases: TGTGCCAGCACCCGACTAGCGGTTTCCTACGAGCAGTACTTC. Protein product: CASTRLAVSYEQYF. The whole variable domain, filled in from reference TRBV11-2 and TRBJ2-7, reads EAGVAQSPRYKIIEKRQSVAFWCNPISGHATLYWYQQILGQGPKLLIQFQNNGVVDDSQLPKDRFSAERLKGVDSTLKIQPAKLEDSAVYLCASTRLAVSYEQYFGPGTRLTVT.

In its sample, this clonotype was seen a few times. The rearrangement joins TRBV2 to TRBJ2-1; 7 nucleotides match TRBD2. There are 15 residues in the CDR3. CDR1 is SNHLY, CDR2 FYNNEI, per germline. V shed 6 bases, J shed 1 base, and the junction held 6 bases outside the gene matches. In DNA form, the CDR3 reads TGTGCCAGCAGCCCCCGGCGGGAGTCCTACAATGAGCAGTTCTTC. Its protein is CASSPRRESYNEQFF.

The rearrangement uses TRBV3-1 and TRBJ1-1, with D maybe TRBD1 (5 bases). The CDR3 extends over 12 amino acids. V lost 0 bases and J lost 7, with 6 bases in between. Looked up from germline, CDR1 is LGHDT and CDR2 is YNNKEL (reference sequence). This CDR3 reads CASSQDRVEAFF. CDR3 nucleotide sequence: TGTGCCAGCAGCCAAGACAGGGTTGAAGCTTTCTTT.

With regard to this clonotype: The junction does not match germline at one end; this may be a read error. The chain recombines TRBV20-1 with TRBJ2-1; 8 bases match TRBD2. The germline V gene has CDR1 DFQATT and CDR2 SNEGSKA (reference sequence). There are 17 residues in the CDR3. The CDR3 region has the DNA TGCTGTGCTAGAGATCGGGGTAGCGGGGTCGGCTACAATGAGCAGTTCTTC. Translating it yields CCARDRGSGVGYNEQFF.

This clonotype came up a few times. The chain carries TRBV20-1 and TRBJ1-2; no clear D gene. V lost 3 bases and J lost 2, with 13 bases in between. Per the germline V gene, CDR1 is DFQATT and CDR2 is SNEGSKA (reference sequence). CDR3 length equals 14 residues. The DNA of the CDR3 is TGCAGTGCTAGTGGTCGGACGGCGAACTATGGCTACACCTTC. Translated, it gives CSASGRTANYGYTF.

The chain joins TRBV12-3 or TRBV12-4 to TRBJ1-5; a possible D gene is TRBD1 (5 bases). V was shortened by 6 bases and J by 0 bases, with 12 bases between the two germline ends. The CDR3 has 15 residues. This CDR3 is CASRRDGYSNQPQHF. CDR3 coding DNA: TGTGCCAGCAGGCGGGACGGCTATAGCAATCAGCCCCAGCATTTT.

The J gene is TRBJ2-3, the V gene TRBV5-5, with 15 nucleotides matching TRBD2. CDR1 SGHKS and CDR2 YYEKEE come from the germline V gene (reference sequence). The CDR3 length is 16 residues. The V segment lost 3 bases and the J segment 6 bases; nucleotides outside the gene matches: 5. The CDR3 spells CASSSGLAGGRDTQYF. DNA of the CDR3: TGTGCCAGCAGCTCCGGACTAGCGGGGGGGCGGGATACGCAGTATTTT.

The chain is built from TRBV4-1 and TRBJ2-3; 15 nucleotides agree with TRBD2. Trimming cost V 1 base and J 3 bases; bases outside gene matches: 2. CDR1 is MGHRA and CDR2 is YSYEKL in the germline V gene. This CDR3 is 17 amino acids long. The CDR3 loop reads CASSQGTSGGATDTQYF. CDR3 nucleotide sequence: TGCGCCAGCAGCCAAGGGACTAGCGGGGGGGCAACAGATACGCAGTATTTT.